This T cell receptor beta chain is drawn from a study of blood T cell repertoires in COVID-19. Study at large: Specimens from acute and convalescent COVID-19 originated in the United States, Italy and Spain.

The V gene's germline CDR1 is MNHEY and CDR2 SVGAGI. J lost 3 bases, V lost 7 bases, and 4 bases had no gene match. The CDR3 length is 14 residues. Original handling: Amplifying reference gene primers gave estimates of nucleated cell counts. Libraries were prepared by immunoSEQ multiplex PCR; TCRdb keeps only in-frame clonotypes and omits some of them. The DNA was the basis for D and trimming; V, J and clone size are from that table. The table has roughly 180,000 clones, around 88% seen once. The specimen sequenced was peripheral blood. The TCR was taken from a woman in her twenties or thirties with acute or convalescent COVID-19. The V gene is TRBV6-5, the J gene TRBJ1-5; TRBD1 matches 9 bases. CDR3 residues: CASTRTGANQPQHF. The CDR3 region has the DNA TGTGCCAGCACTAGGACAGGGGCCAATCAGCCCCAGCATTTT.